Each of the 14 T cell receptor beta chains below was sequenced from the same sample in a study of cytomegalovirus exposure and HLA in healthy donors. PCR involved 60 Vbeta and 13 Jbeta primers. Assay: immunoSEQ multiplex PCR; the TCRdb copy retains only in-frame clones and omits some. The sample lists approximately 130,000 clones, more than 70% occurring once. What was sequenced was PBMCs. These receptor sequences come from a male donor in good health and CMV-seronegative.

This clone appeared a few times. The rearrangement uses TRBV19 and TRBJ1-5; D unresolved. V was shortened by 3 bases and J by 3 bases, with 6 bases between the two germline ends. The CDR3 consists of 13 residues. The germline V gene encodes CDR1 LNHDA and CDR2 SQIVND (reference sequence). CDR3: CASSMRYNQPQHF. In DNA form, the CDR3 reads TGTGCCAGTAGTATGAGATACAATCAGCCCCAGCATTTT.

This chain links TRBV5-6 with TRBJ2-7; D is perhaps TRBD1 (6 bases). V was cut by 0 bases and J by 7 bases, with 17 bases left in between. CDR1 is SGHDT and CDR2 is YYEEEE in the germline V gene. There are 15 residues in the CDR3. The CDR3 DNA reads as TGTGCCAGCAGCTTGGCGCCACAGGGCCCTAGGGAGCAGTACTTC. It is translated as CASSLAPQGPREQYF.

This CDR3 is CASSLDVVPYEQYF. The CDR3 coding sequence is TGTGCCAGCAGCTTAGATGTAGTCCCCTACGAGCAGTACTTC. This rearrangement joins TRBV11-2 to TRBJ2-7; no firm D call. The CDR3 is made up of 14 amino acids. Germline V lookup: CDR1 SGHAT, CDR2 FQNNGV. V was clipped by 0 bases and J by 2 bases, with 8 bases between them. Looking up the rest from reference TRBV11-2 and TRBJ2-7 gives the full variable domain: EAGVAQSPRYKIIEKRQSVAFWCNPISGHATLYWYQQILGQGPKLLIQFQNNGVVDDSQLPKDRFSAERLKGVDSTLKIQPAKLEDSAVYLCASSLDVVPYEQYFGPGTRLTVT.

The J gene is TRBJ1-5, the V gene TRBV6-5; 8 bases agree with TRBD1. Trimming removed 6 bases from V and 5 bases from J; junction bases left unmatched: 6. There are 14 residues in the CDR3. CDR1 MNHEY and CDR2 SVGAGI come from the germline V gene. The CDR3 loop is CASSRDRIDQPQHF. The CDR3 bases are TGTGCCAGCAGCCGGGACAGGATTGATCAGCCCCAGCATTTT.

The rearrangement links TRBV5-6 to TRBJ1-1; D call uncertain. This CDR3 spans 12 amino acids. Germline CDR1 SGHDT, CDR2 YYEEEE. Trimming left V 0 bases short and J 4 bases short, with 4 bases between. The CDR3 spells CASSLGRTEAFF. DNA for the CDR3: TGTGCCAGCAGCTTGGGTCGCACTGAAGCTTTCTTT.

The CDR3 DNA reads as TGTGCCAGCAGCGCACCGGGACAGGGGGTCTACGAGCAGTACTTC. Translating gives CASSAPGQGVYEQYF. This sequence joins TRBV7-9 and TRBJ2-7, with 11 bases lining up with TRBD1. The germline CDR1 and CDR2 sequences are SEHNR and FQNEAQ (reference sequence). Losses at the gene ends were 5 bases for V and 3 bases for J; bases not matched to a gene: 6. CDR3 length: 15 amino acids.

The CDR3 sequence is CASGLSGSYEQYF. The CDR3 region has the DNA TGCGCCAGCGGACTCAGCGGTTCCTACGAGCAGTACTTC. The V and J genes are TRBV5-1 and TRBJ2-7; tentatively, D is TRBD2 (5 bases). This CDR3 has 13 residues. CDR1 is SGHRS and CDR2 is YFSETQ in the germline V gene. With 7 bases removed from V and 1 base from J, the gap between germline ends came to 12 bases.

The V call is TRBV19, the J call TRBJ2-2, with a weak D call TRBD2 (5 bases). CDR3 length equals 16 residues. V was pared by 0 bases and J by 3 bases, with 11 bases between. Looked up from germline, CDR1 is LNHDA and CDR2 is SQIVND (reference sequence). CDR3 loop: CASSIDREGDTGELFF. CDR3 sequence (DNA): TGTGCCAGTAGTATAGATCGAGAGGGAGACACCGGGGAGCTGTTTTTT.

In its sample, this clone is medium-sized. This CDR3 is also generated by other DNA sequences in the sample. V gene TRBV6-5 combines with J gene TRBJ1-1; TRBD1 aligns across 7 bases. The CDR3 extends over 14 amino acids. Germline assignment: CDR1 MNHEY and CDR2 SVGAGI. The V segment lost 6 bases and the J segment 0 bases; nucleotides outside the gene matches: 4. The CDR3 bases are TGTGCCAGCAGGAAACAGGGGATGAACACTGAAGCTTTCTTT. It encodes CASRKQGMNTEAFF.

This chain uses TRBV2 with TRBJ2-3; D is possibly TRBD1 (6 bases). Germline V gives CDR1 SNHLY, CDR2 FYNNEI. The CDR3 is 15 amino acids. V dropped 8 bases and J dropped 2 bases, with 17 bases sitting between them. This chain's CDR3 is CASGPRDKDTDTQYF. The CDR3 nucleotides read TGTGCCAGCGGCCCTCGGGACAAGGACACAGATACGCAGTATTTT.

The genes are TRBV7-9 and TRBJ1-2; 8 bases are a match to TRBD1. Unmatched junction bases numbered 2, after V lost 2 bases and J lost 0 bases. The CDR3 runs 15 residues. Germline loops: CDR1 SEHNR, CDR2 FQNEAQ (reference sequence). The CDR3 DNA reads TGTGCCAGCAGCTTACGGACAGGGTCTAACTATGGCTACACCTTC. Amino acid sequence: CASSLRTGSNYGYTF.

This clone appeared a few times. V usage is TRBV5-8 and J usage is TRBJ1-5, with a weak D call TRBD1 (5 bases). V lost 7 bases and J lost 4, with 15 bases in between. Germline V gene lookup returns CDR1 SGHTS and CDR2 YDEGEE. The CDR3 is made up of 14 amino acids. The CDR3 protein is CASFIQGPNQPQHF. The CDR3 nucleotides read TGTGCCAGCTTTATCCAGGGCCCGAATCAGCCCCAGCATTTT.

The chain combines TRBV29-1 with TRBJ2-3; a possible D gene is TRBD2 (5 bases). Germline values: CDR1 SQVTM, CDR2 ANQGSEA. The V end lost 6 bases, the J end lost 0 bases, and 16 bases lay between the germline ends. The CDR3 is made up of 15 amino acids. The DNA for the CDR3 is TGCAGCGTCGCGGCCTCGGGGTCTAGCACAGATACGCAGTATTTT. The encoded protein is CSVAASGSSTDTQYF.

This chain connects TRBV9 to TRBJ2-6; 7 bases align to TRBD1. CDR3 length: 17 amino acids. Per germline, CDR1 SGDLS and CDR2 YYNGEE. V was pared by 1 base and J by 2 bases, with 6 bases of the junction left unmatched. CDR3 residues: CASSVTGVIAGANVLTF. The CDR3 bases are TGTGCCAGCAGCGTAACAGGGGTTATTGCTGGGGCCAACGTCCTGACTTTC.